The 16 T cell receptor beta chains listed next were all sequenced from one sample in a study of T cells in Graves' hyperthyroidism and ophthalmopathy (dated by TCRdb to the late 2010s). Libraries were built with multiplex PCR. Data came from an Illumina HiSeq 2000. TCR beta CDR3 regions were amplified from RNA transcripts. The TCR CDR3 was subjected to a first round of RT-PCR using the HTBI primer set and the Qiagen OneStep RT-PCR kit. The public reads were run again by TCRdb, first through fastp at Q25 and then through MiXCR, and only productive beta chains were kept. Rows merge per CDR3 protein into single entries with the most common DNA and genes. The sample table contains over 500,000 distinct CDR3 sequences; only one count was recorded for 15% to 20% of them. 17% of the sample is held by the ten biggest clonotypes. The sample consisted of blood. These receptors came from a woman aged 18-29 years with Graves' ophthalmopathy.

The sample holds many counts of this clonotype. The CDR3 bases are TGTGCCAGCAGCCTCGACGCAGGCCGAAGCTCCTACAATGAGCAGTTCTTC. Residues: CASSLDAGRSSYNEQFF. The chain has TRBV7-8 and TRBJ2-1; D is ambiguous. V was clipped by 5 bases and J by 0 bases, with 17 bases between them. This CDR3 spans 17 amino acids. Germline-derived CDR1 and CDR2 are SGHVS and FQNEAQ.

The chain links TRBV4-2 to TRBJ1-2, with D unclear. Germline values: CDR1 LGHNA, CDR2 YNFKEQ. Trimming removed 0 bases from V and 2 bases from J, with 10 bases in between. The CDR3 extends over 15 amino acids. The CDR3 protein is CASSQEGGGNYGYTF. The CDR3 region has the DNA TGTGCCAGCAGCCAAGAAGGTGGCGGGAACTATGGCTACACCTTC.

On this clonotype itself: Germline and junction disagree at one end, which may indicate a read error. V gene TRBV7-7 combines with J gene TRBJ2-5, with a weak D call TRBD1 (5 bases). From germline, CDR1 is SSHAT and CDR2 FNYEAQ (reference sequence). The CDR3 totals 13 residues. The CDR3 region is CASSSRAFETQYF. CDR3 bases: TGTGCTAGCAGCTCCAGGGCCTTCGAGACCCAGTACTTC.

This clonotype was observed a handful of times. The V and J genes are TRBV7-9 and TRBJ1-1, with TRBD1 identical over 7 bases. The CDR3 has 19 residues. Trimming cost V 5 bases and J 3 bases; bases outside gene matches: 21. The germline V gene encodes CDR1 SEHNR and CDR2 FQNEAQ (reference sequence). Here the CDR3 reads CASSPPLGDRVPEDTEAFF. DNA of the CDR3: TGTGCCAGCAGCCCCCCATTGGGGGACAGAGTTCCGGAGGACACTGAAGCTTTCTTT. The full variable domain, rest sourced from reference TRBV7-9 and TRBJ1-1, is DTGVSQNPRHKITKRGQNVTFRCDPISEHNRLYWYRQTLGQGPEFLTYFQNEAQLEKSRLLSDRFSAERPKGSFSTLEIQRTEQGDSAMYLCASSPPLGDRVPEDTEAFFGQGTRLTVV.

This clonotype was detected many times. V usage is TRBV4-1 and J usage is TRBJ2-7, with TRBD1 matching over 11 bases. The CDR3 length is 18 residues. The J segment lost 3 bases and the V segment lost 0 bases, leaving 10 bases of the junction unmatched. Germline V gives CDR1 MGHRA, CDR2 YSYEKL. In DNA, the CDR3 is TGCGCCAGCAGCCAAGAAGCCCCTCCGGGACAGGGGGACTACGAGCAGTACTTC. Amino acid sequence: CASSQEAPPGQGDYEQYF.

This clonotype was detected only a few times. The genes are TRBV18 and TRBJ1-5; D not certain. Germline V gives CDR1 KGHSH, CDR2 LQKENI. This CDR3 region has 16 residues. V lost 6 bases and J 6 bases, leaving 21 bases between the germline ends. DNA for the CDR3: TGTGCCAGCTCGCCGGCCACTCCGGGCATCACTCAGCCCCAGCATTTT. Protein sequence: CASSPATPGITQPQHF.

In nucleotides, the CDR3 is TGTGCCAGCAGCCCACAGGGAGGGGACACCGGGGAGCTGTTTTTT. Translating gives CASSPQGGDTGELFF. The chain joins TRBV7-6 to TRBJ2-2; tentatively, D is TRBD2 (7 bases). Trimming shortened V by 5 bases and J by 3 bases, and 13 bases separated the two germline ends. In germline, CDR1 is SGHVS, CDR2 FNYEAQ. CDR3 size: 15 residues.

Worth noting for this clonotype: Being one base from a much bigger clone, this may be a read error. The chain uses TRBV29-1 and TRBJ1-1; 7 nucleotides align to TRBD1. This CDR3 is 11 amino acids long. The V segment lost 3 bases and the J segment 9 bases; nucleotides outside the gene matches: 4. The germline CDR1 and CDR2 sequences are SQVTM and ANQGSEA. The CDR3 region is CSVDRGSKAFF. The CDR3 DNA reads TGCAGCGTTGACAGGGGGTCCAAAGCTTTCTTT.

The chain links TRBV4-1 to TRBJ1-5; D gene ambiguous. V was clipped by 3 bases and J by 6 bases, with 12 bases between them. Per the germline V gene, CDR1 is MGHRA and CDR2 is YSYEKL. The CDR3 length is 14 residues. DNA for the CDR3: TGCGCCAGCAGCCACTTCGATTCAGGTCAGCCCCAGCATTTT. Translation: CASSHFDSGQPQHF.

The chain is built from TRBV10-3 and TRBJ2-1; maybe TRBD2 (6 bases). This CDR3 region has 16 residues. Per germline, CDR1 ENHRY and CDR2 SYGVKD. V was cut by 3 bases and J by 3 bases, with 15 bases left in between. CDR3 coding DNA: TGTGCCATCAGTGACCCAACCGGCGGGGACTACAATGAGCAGTTCTTC. Translated: CAISDPTGGDYNEQFF.

A word on this clonotype: It may be a read error: a sequence one base away is much more abundant. This chain links TRBV7-8 with TRBJ2-1, with D perhaps TRBD1 or TRBD2 (6 bases each). The V gene's germline CDR1 is SGHVS and CDR2 FQNEAQ. V lost 5 bases and J 2 bases, leaving 16 bases between the germline ends. This CDR3 has 16 amino acids. The CDR3 DNA reads as TGTGCCAGCAGCCCTGAACTCGGGGGCACCTACAATGAGCAGTTCTTC. Translated: CASSPELGGTYNEQFF.

This clonotype was recorded at least ten times. This chain connects TRBV15 to TRBJ2-3; D possibly corresponds to TRBD2 (5 bases). This CDR3 is built from 17 residues. Trimming removed 0 bases from V and 2 bases from J, with 15 bases in between. CDR1 is LNHNV and CDR2 is YYDKDF in the germline V gene (reference sequence). CDR3 residues: CATSRELVFPTTDTQYF. CDR3 DNA: TGTGCCACCAGCAGAGAACTAGTGTTTCCGACCACAGATACGCAGTATTTT.

The chain combines TRBV10-2 with TRBJ1-1; 8 positions agree with TRBD1. Losses at the gene ends were 6 bases for V and 1 base for J; bases not matched to a gene: 4. Germline lookup yields CDR1 WSHSY and CDR2 SAAADI. The CDR3 has 14 residues. The CDR3 reads CASRGGQGNTEAFF. CDR3 coding DNA: TGCGCCAGCAGGGGAGGACAGGGGAACACTGAAGCTTTCTTT.

The chain joins TRBV6-2 or TRBV6-3 to TRBJ1-2; 7 bases agree with TRBD1. Per germline, CDR1 MNHEY and CDR2 SVGEGT. Losses at the gene ends were 5 bases for V and 8 bases for J; bases not matched to a gene: 8. The CDR3 is 13 amino acids. The CDR3 region has the DNA TGTGCCAGCAGTGCCGACAGGGCGAGCGGCTACACCTTC. Its protein is CASSADRASGYTF.

The chain uses TRBV6-1 and TRBJ2-6; D is uncertain. The germline V and J ends were trimmed by 0 bases and 0 bases, with 6 bases remaining between them. This CDR3 contains 16 residues. CDR1 and CDR2 from the germline V gene are MNHNS and SASEGT. CDR3 region: CASSEARNSGANVLTF. The CDR3 DNA reads TGTGCCAGCAGTGAAGCGCGGAACTCTGGGGCCAACGTCCTGACTTTC.

In this sample, this clonotype turned up many times. The chain carries TRBV4-2 and TRBJ1-5; TRBD1 is a possible D gene (6 bases). The CDR3 length is 16 residues. Trimming took 0 bases from V and 7 from J, leaving 16 bases between them. CDR1 LGHNA and CDR2 YNFKEQ come from the germline V gene. CDR3 protein: CASSQDITGWGQPQHF. The CDR3 DNA reads TGTGCCAGCAGCCAAGATATCACAGGGTGGGGGCAGCCCCAGCATTTT.